The 5 T cell receptor beta chains below all came from one sample that was sequenced in a study of cytomegalovirus exposure and HLA in healthy donors. Primers for the PCR totalled 60 Vbeta and 13 Jbeta. Assay: immunoSEQ multiplex PCR; the TCRdb copy retains only in-frame clones and omits some. The data show over 150,000 clones, with around 68% seen just once and about 3% held by the top ten. Input material: PBMCs. Receptor source: a woman in her thirties or forties in good health and CMV-seropositive.

This clone has a single count. This chain connects TRBV7-6 to TRBJ1-1; D is unclear. With 5 bases removed from V and 4 bases from J, the gap between germline ends came to 14 bases. Per the germline V gene, CDR1 is SGHVS and CDR2 is FNYEAQ. This CDR3 is 14 amino acids long. CDR3 sequence (DNA): TGTGCCAGCAGCCAAATCTTCAAAGCCACTGAAGCTTTCTTT. Encoded protein: CASSQIFKATEAFF.

The rearrangement uses TRBV6-6 and TRBJ2-7; TRBD2 aligns across 7 bases. The J segment lost 5 bases and the V segment lost 2 bases, leaving 9 bases of the junction unmatched. Germline V lookup: CDR1 MNHNY, CDR2 SVGAGI (reference sequence). The CDR3 sequence is 15 residues long. The CDR3 bases are TGTGCCAGCAGTTACACCCGGACTAGTGGCAACGAGCAGTACTTC. As protein: CASSYTRTSGNEQYF.

This sequence joins TRBV6-6 and TRBJ2-3; TRBD2 matches at 11 bases. The CDR3 loop spans 15 amino acids. The V and J ends lost 8 bases and 4 bases, in that order; junction bases with no gene match: 8. CDR1 and CDR2 from the germline V gene are MNHNY and SVGAGI (reference sequence). The CDR3: CASDSGGAFADTQYF. For the CDR3, the DNA is TGTGCCAGCGATAGCGGGGGGGCCTTCGCAGATACGCAGTATTTT.

This clone occurred a few times. The CDR3 region is CASSQEGALNEQFF. The CDR3 bases are TGTGCCAGCAGTCAGGAGGGGGCATTAAATGAGCAGTTCTTC. This sequence joins TRBV28 and TRBJ2-1; a weak D match, TRBD1 (7 bases). Trimming cost V 5 bases and J 7 bases, with 15 bases left between them. CDR3 size: 14 residues. CDR1 and CDR2 from the germline V gene are MDHEN and SYDVKM.

The chain recombines TRBV6-5 with TRBJ2-7, with D possibly TRBD2 on 5 matching bases. V was shortened by 0 bases and J by 6 bases, with 18 bases between the two germline ends. The CDR3 has 16 amino acids. Germline V gene lookup returns CDR1 MNHEY and CDR2 SVGAGI. In DNA, the CDR3 is TGTGCCAGCAGTTACTCTGGACTCCCAACATTTGGCGAGCAGTACTTC. It codes for CASSYSGLPTFGEQYF.